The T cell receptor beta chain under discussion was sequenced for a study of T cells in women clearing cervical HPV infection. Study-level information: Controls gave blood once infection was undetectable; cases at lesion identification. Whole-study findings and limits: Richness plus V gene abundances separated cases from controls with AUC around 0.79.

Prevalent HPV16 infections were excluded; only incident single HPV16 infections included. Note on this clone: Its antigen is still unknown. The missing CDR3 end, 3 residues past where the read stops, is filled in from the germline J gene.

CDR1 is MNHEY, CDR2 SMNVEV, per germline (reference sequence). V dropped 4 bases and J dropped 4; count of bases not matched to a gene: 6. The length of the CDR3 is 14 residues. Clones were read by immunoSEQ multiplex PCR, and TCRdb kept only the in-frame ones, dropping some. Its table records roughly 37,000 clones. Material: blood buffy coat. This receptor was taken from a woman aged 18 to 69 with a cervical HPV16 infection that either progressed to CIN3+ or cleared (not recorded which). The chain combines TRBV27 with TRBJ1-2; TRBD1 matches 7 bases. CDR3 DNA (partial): TGTGCCAGCAGTTCAGCTGACAGGGCCTATGGC. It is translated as CASSSADRAYG. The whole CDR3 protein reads CASSSADRAYGYTF.